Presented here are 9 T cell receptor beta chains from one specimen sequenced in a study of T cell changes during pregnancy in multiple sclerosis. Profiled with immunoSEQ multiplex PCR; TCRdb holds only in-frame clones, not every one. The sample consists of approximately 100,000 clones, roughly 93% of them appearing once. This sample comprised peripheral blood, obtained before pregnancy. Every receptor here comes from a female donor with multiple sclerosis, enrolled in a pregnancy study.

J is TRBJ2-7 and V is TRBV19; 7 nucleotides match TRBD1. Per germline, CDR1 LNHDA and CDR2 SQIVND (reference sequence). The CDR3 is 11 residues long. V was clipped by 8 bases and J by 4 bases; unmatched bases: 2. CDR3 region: CASSQGYEQYF. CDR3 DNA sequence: TGTGCCAGTTCACAGGGGTACGAGCAGTACTTC.

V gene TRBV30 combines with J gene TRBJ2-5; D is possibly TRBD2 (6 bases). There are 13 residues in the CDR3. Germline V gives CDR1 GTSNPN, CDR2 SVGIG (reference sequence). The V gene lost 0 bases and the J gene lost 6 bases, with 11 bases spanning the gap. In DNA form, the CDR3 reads TGTGCCTGGAGTGTACGGGGGAAGAAGACCCAGTACTTC. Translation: CAWSVRGKKTQYF.

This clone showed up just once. The CDR3 sequence is CASSLLGGPQHF. The DNA for the CDR3 is TGTGCCAGCAGCCTACTCGGTGGGCCCCAGCATTTT. This sequence joins TRBV11-1 and TRBJ1-5; D not resolved. V lost 5 bases and J 9 bases, leaving 11 bases between the germline ends. Per germline, CDR1 SGHAT and CDR2 FQDESV (reference sequence). The CDR3 loop spans 12 amino acids.

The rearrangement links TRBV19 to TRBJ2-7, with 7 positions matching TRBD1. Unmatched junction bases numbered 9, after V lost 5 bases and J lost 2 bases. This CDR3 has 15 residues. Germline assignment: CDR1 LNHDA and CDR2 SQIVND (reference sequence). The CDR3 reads CASSPRDSGTYEQYF. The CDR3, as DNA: TGTGCCAGTAGTCCGAGGGACAGCGGAACCTACGAGCAGTACTTC.

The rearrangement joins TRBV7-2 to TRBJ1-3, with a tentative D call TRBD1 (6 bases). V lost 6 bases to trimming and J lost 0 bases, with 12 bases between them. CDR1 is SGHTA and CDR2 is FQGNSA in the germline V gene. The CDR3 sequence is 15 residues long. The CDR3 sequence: CASSRGGASGNTIYF. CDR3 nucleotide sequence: TGTGCCAGCAGTCGAGGGGGGGCCTCTGGAAACACCATATATTTT.

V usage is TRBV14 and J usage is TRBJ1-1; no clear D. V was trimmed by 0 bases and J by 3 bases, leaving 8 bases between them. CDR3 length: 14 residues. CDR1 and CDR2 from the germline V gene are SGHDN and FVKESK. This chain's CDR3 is CASSQDRRDTEAFF. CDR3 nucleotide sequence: TGTGCCAGCAGCCAAGATCGGCGGGACACTGAAGCTTTCTTT.

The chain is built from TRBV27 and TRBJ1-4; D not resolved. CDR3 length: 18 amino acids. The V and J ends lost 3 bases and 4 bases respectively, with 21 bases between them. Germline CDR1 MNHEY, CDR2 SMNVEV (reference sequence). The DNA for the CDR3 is TGTGCCAGCAGTTTGTTCGCAGGCTACCAGACCTTTAATGAAAAACTGTTTTTT. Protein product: CASSLFAGYQTFNEKLFF.

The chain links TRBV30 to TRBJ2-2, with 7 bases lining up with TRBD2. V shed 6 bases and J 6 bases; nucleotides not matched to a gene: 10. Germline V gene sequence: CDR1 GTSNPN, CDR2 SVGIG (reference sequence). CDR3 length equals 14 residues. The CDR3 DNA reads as TGTGCCTGTCTGGCTGGCGGGAGCTCCGGGGAGCTGTTTTTT. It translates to CACLAGGSSGELFF.

For the CDR3, the DNA is TGCGCCAGCAGTGAGTACGCGGGAGGGGGCAATGAGCAGTTCTTC. This sequence encodes CASSEYAGGGNEQFF. The V and J genes are TRBV10-1 and TRBJ2-1; TRBD2 agrees at 9 bases. V gave up 1 base and J gave up 6 bases; unmatched junction bases: 4. This CDR3 comprises 15 residues. Germline-derived CDR1 and CDR2 are WNHNN and SYGVQD (reference sequence).